This T cell receptor beta chain was profiled in a study of T cells in Graves' hyperthyroidism and ophthalmopathy. This clonotype was observed at least ten times. The CDR3 extends over 16 amino acids. CDR1 MNHNS and CDR2 SASEGT come from the germline V gene. V was trimmed by 0 bases and J by 4 bases, leaving 16 bases between them. Diagnostic assessment was based on clinical symptoms, serum thyroxine and TRAb, thyroid ultrasound and orbital computed tomography. The TCR beta CDR3 regions underwent amplification using RNA transcripts as the source. HTBI primers were the set used in a first-round RT-PCR of the TCR CDR3. TCRdb re-analysed the multiplex PCR reads in MiXCR, keeping a single row per CDR3 protein. The data show around 290,000 distinct CDR3 sequences, over 15% seen once.

V usage is TRBV6-1 and J usage is TRBJ2-7, with no clear D. What was sequenced was blood. The sequence came from a woman between 55 and 75 years old with Graves' ophthalmopathy. CDR3 sequence reads: CASSEAHPSAGYEQYF. For the CDR3, the DNA is TGTGCCAGCAGTGAAGCCCACCCGTCGGCCGGGTACGAGCAGTACTTC.